Listed below are T cell receptor beta chains from one sample, sequenced in a study of CD4 T cells in relation to SARS-CoV-2 and coronaviruses. Assay: immunoSEQ multiplex PCR; the TCRdb copy retains only in-frame clones and omits some. The table shows 20,000 or so clones, with less than 70% occurring only once. These receptors are not linked to any known antigen. The sequenced material came from CD4+ T cells from PBMCs, cultured in vitro. The receptors come from a human donor in good health. CDR3s include the opening cysteine and the closing phenylalanine or tryptophan. D genes are given only for firm matches. The size entry is marked missing in some rows and otherwise reads once, few, many or a size class.

v_gene: TRBV7-9; d_gene: .; abundance: .; j_gene: TRBJ2-1; CDR3aa: CASNRVHNEQFF; CDR3nt: TGTGCCAGCAACAGGGTACACAATGAGCAGTTCTTC
v_gene: TRBV19; d_gene: TRBD2; abundance: .; j_gene: TRBJ2-3; CDR3aa: CASSMGTSDLHTQYF; CDR3nt: TGTGCCAGTAGTATGGGGACTAGTGATCTGCATACGCAGTATTTT
v_gene: TRBV9; d_gene: TRBD1; abundance: .; j_gene: TRBJ2-3; CDR3aa: CASSARAGTGVLTDTQYF; CDR3nt: TGTGCCAGCAGCGCAAGGGCTGGGACAGGGGTTTTGACAGATACGCAGTATTTT
v_gene: TRBV30; d_gene: TRBD1; abundance: few; j_gene: TRBJ2-1; CDR3aa: CAYGQGYNEQFF; CDR3nt: TGTGCCTACGGACAGGGATACAATGAGCAGTTCTTC
v_gene: TRBV18; d_gene: .; abundance: .; j_gene: TRBJ2-7; CDR3aa: CASSPLSDEQYF; CDR3nt: TGTGCCAGCTCACCACTTTCGGACGAGCAGTACTTC
v_gene: TRBV10-1; d_gene: .; abundance: .; j_gene: TRBJ2-5; CDR3aa: CASSEGGLEETQYF; CDR3nt: TGCGCCAGCAGTGAGGGGGGGCTCGAAGAGACCCAGTACTTC
v_gene: TRBV10-3; d_gene: .; abundance: .; j_gene: TRBJ1-5; CDR3aa: CAIRGQSNQPQHF; CDR3nt: TGTGCCATCAGAGGACAAAGCAATCAGCCCCAGCATTTT
v_gene: TRBV29-1; d_gene: .; abundance: .; j_gene: TRBJ2-7; CDR3aa: CSVRGLMDSYEQYF; CDR3nt: TGCAGCGTTAGAGGTTTGATGGACTCCTACGAGCAGTACTTC
v_gene: TRBV7-9; d_gene: TRBD2; abundance: .; j_gene: TRBJ2-3; CDR3aa: CASSLSGGNTDTQYF; CDR3nt: TGTGCCAGCAGCCTAAGCGGGGGAAACACAGATACGCAGTATTTT
v_gene: TRBV14; d_gene: .; abundance: .; j_gene: TRBJ2-1; CDR3aa: CASSQLTSGTAQFF; CDR3nt: TGTGCCAGCAGCCAATTAACCTCCGGGACTGCGCAGTTCTTC
v_gene: TRBV4-3; d_gene: TRBD2; abundance: .; j_gene: TRBJ2-3; CDR3aa: CASSQEWGLAGASTDTQYF; CDR3nt: TGCGCCAGCAGCCAAGAGTGGGGGCTAGCGGGGGCCAGCACAGATACGCAGTATTTT
v_gene: TRBV2; d_gene: .; abundance: few; j_gene: TRBJ1-4; CDR3aa: CASNQGPVNEKLFF; CDR3nt: TGTGCCAGCAACCAGGGGCCTGTTAATGAAAAACTGTTTTTT
v_gene: TRBV14; d_gene: .; abundance: .; j_gene: TRBJ1-6; CDR3aa: CASSQDWRVGSNSPLHF; CDR3nt: TGTGCCAGCAGCCAAGATTGGCGGGTCGGATCGAATTCACCCCTCCACTTT